This TCR beta chain was obtained from a study of sequential checkpoint blockade in melanoma (dated by TCRdb to the late 2010s). The study in broad terms: Using 1:1 randomization, the trial assigned patients either to first-line nivolumab followed by ipilimumab (arm A) or to ipilimumab followed by nivolumab (arm B). Maintenance nivolumab was given following each of the two trial sequences.

Cut back by 5 bases and 6 bases, the V and J ends lie 17 bases apart. There are 15 amino acids in the CDR3, from cysteine to phenylalanine inclusive. The entry retains the CDR3 DNA only, 45 bases that are in frame from base 1. CDR1 MNHEY and CDR2 SMNVEV were looked up in the germline V gene (reference sequence). The treatment or condition label on this specimen signifies: randomized to nivolumab then ipilimumab (arm A) or the reverse (arm B). None of the trial patients had been given prior DNA-damaging chemotherapy. Thawed PBMCs were sorted on a FACS Aria II flow cytometer to isolate live CD3+CD8+ cells negative for CD19 and CD56. Samples were obtained from patients with melanoma enrolled in CheckMate 064, a randomized, open-label phase II trial of sequential checkpoint blockade. Peripheral blood mononuclear cells were collected by leukapheresis, purified using Ficoll-Paque, and frozen in human serum containing about 10% DMSO. Immediately after sorting, the purity of sorted blood CD3+CD8+ cells was verified to be >95%, after which DNA was extracted.

Beyond this particular receptor, the publication reports: Larger, independent patient cohorts are needed to validate the response-prediction model that combines TCR metrics and mutation burden.

This clone has a single count. Its antigen is still unknown. No clone much larger than this one lies a single base away; base qualities are absent. The immunoSEQ Assay was used to immunosequence TCRbeta CDR3 regions from genomic DNA. Before high-throughput sequencing, genomic DNA was amplified using bias-controlled multiplex PCR. For the original study's pipeline: To quantify the absolute abundance of each unique TCRbeta CDR3 region, the sequences were collapsed and filtered. Clonality, defined as 1 minus Pielou's evenness, was calculated using only productive rearrangements. A previously published method was used to identify clones with significantly greater frequencies in on-treatment samples than in baseline samples. Here the immuneACCESS table is served through TCRdb, limited to in-frame sequences with V and J called. Missing clones are a known gap in these copies; in checked studies unresolved V genes cover under half, and the rest lacks a known reason. V and J calls and clone size follow that table, whereas D and trimming were derived from the DNA. For this sample the table gives some 5,800 clones, of which nearly 90% were detected only once. Of the sample, approximately 8.8% falls within the top ten clones.

This specimen consisted of CD8+ T cells sorted from blood (inferred from file names), obtained from a patient given nivolumab and ipilimumab in sequence. The clonotype originates from a human donor with melanoma. The sequence links TRBV27 to TRBJ2-1; matching of 6 bases hints at TRBD1 as the D gene. For the CDR3, the sequence is CASSDTGLVGNEQFF. The DNA sequence is as follows: TGTGCCAGCAGTGACACAGGGCTAGTAGGCAATGAGCAGTTCTTC.